This T cell receptor (beta chain) was retrieved from a study of beta chain features in type 1 diabetes. V dropped 4 bases and J dropped 7 bases, with 19 bases sitting between them. CDR3 size: 15 residues. Germline V gene lookup returns CDR1 SGHDN and CDR2 FVKESK. Concerning this clone: Its specificity is unknown.

The study reverse transcribed the entire isolated RNA, so it sequenced expressed TCRB transcripts. Sequencing was performed with immunoSEQ multiplex PCR; in TCRdb, only in-frame clones are kept and a portion is missing. The sample has more than 100,000 clones; roughly 10% are singletons. Notes on the study in general: It was not settled here whether HLA type affects TCRB rearrangement. TCRB CDR3s from Type 1 diabetes patients were moderately but significantly shorter in all four CD4+ subsets.

This sequence was found in a man in his thirties or forties with type 1 diabetes. The sample consisted of central memory CD4+ T cells from blood. The genes are TRBV14 and TRBJ1-1; tentative D call: TRBD1 (5 bases). This CDR3 reads CASSPQVPSRGEAFF. The DNA of the CDR3 is TGTGCCAGCAGCCCTCAGGTCCCTTCTAGGGGTGAAGCTTTCTTT.